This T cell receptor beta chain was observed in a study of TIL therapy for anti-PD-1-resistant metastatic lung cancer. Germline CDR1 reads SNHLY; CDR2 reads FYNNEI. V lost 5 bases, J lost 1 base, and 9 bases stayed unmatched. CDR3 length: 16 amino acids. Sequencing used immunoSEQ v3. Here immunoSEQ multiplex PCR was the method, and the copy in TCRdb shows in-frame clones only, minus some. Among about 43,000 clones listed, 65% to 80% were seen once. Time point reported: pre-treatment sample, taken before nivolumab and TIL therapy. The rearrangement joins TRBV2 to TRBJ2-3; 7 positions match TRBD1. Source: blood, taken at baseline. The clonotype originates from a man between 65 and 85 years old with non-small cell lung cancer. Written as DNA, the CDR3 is TGTGCCAGCAGTAGGGACAGCTCGAGAGGCACAGATACGCAGTATTTT. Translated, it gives CASSRDSSRGTDTQYF. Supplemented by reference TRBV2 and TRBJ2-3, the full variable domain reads EPEVTQTPSHQVTQMGQEVILRCVPISNHLYFYWYRQILGQKVEFLVSFYNNEISEKSEIFDDQFSVERPDGSNFTLKIRSTKLEDSAMYFCASSRDSSRGTDTQYFGPGTRLTVL.